This record looks at one T cell receptor (beta chain) sequence and its context. Germline V gene lookup returns CDR1 DFQATT and CDR2 SNEGSKA (reference sequence). CDR3 length: 17 amino acids. V was pared by 5 bases and J by 0 bases, with 9 bases of the junction left unmatched. The sample is drawn from a study of blood T cells in healthy people across ages. The second PCR ran roughly 6 to 11 cycles with a sample-barcoded 5' primer and J-beta primers. TCRdb used MiXCR to reprocess the 5' RACE reads, holding one entry per CDR3 protein. The data contain over 1,300,000 distinct CDR3 sequences, approximately 59% of them seen just once; the ten biggest clones take up roughly 7%.

V gene TRBV20-1 combines with J gene TRBJ2-6; 8 positions match TRBD1. The specimen was blood. This TCR came from a man between 18 and 29 years old in good health. DNA of the CDR3: TGCAGTGCTCAACTTCGCAGGGGGCGCTCTGGGGCCAACGTCCTGACTTTC. It is translated as CSAQLRRGRSGANVLTF.